One sample yielded the 29 T cell receptor beta chains listed below, sequenced in a study of blood T cell repertoires in COVID-19. Profiling relied on immunoSEQ multiplex PCR, and the TCRdb table lists in-frame clones only, not all of them. This table has about 92,000 clones, around three quarters appearing once. Sequencing used peripheral blood. The receptors shown here come from a man aged 45-60 years who had recovered from COVID-19.

This clone has at least ten counts. The CDR3 is CASRGGGSGELFF. CDR3 in DNA: TGTGCCAGCAGGGGCGGAGGGAGCGGGGAGCTGTTTTTT. J is TRBJ2-2 and V is TRBV27, with D perhaps TRBD2 (6 bases). The V end was cut by 6 bases, the J end by 7 bases, with 12 bases between. The CDR3 has 13 residues. Germline lookup yields CDR1 MNHEY and CDR2 SMNVEV (reference sequence).

V is TRBV3-1 (or the pseudogene TRBV3-2) and J is TRBJ1-1, with 8 bases aligning to TRBD1. This CDR3 is built from 14 residues. J lost 5 bases, V lost 2 bases, and 4 bases had no gene match. CDR1 LGHDT and CDR2 YNNKEL come from the germline V gene (reference sequence). This CDR3 is CASSQTGGGTEAFF. CDR3 in DNA: TGTGCCAGCAGCCAAACAGGGGGAGGGACTGAAGCTTTCTTT.

This chain connects TRBV4-1 to TRBJ1-1; no clear D gene. V lost 3 bases, J lost 1 base, and 15 bases lay in between. The CDR3 is made up of 16 amino acids. CDR1 MGHRA and CDR2 YSYEKL come from the germline V gene. CDR3 DNA sequence: TGCGCCAGCAGCCAGGCGTCTCAGTCTAGGAACACTGAAGCTTTCTTT. Protein product: CASSQASQSRNTEAFF.

V is TRBV5-1 and J is TRBJ2-7, with a possible D match to TRBD1 (5 bases). The V gene's germline CDR1 is SGHRS and CDR2 YFSETQ. The V and J ends lost 3 bases and 3 bases respectively, with 16 bases between them. The CDR3 loop spans 15 amino acids. The CDR3 loop reads CASSSWSGSSYEQYF. In DNA, the CDR3 is TGCGCCAGCAGCTCATGGTCAGGGTCCAGCTACGAGCAGTACTTC. The full variable domain, completed using reference TRBV5-1 and TRBJ2-7, is KAGVTQTPRYLIKTRGQQVTLSCSPISGHRSVSWYQQTPGQGLQFLFEYFSETQRNKGNFPGRFSGRQFSNSRSEMNVSTLELGDSALYLCASSSWSGSSYEQYFGPGTRLTVT.

CDR3 sequence (DNA): TGCGCCAGCACCTATAGGGACGGAGGGGAGACTGAAGCTTTCTTT. This translates into CASTYRDGGETEAFF. V and J are TRBV10-2 and TRBJ1-1; maybe TRBD1 (5 bases). This CDR3 spans 15 amino acids. The V end lost 7 bases, the J end lost 5 bases, and 20 bases lay between the germline ends. Germline-derived CDR1 and CDR2 are WSHSY and SAAADI.

The rearrangement joins TRBV24-1 to TRBJ2-2, with D maybe TRBD2 (5 bases). V shed 1 base and J shed 4 bases, with 12 bases lying between them. CDR1 is KGHDR, CDR2 SFDVKD, per germline. The CDR3 covers 16 residues. CDR3 DNA: TGTGCCACCAGTGATTTTTCGCAGGCGGGCACCGGGGAGCTGTTTTTT. Amino acids: CATSDFSQAGTGELFF.

The chain is built from TRBV7-8 and TRBJ2-2; perhaps TRBD1 as D (6 bases). The V end was cut by 2 bases, the J end by 5 bases, with 12 bases between. The CDR3 spans 15 residues. CDR1 SGHVS and CDR2 FQNEAQ come from the germline V gene. The CDR3 coding sequence is TGTGCCAGCAGCTTACAGGGGCGCCGGACCGGGGAGCTGTTTTTT. It translates to CASSLQGRRTGELFF.

The chain employs TRBV15 and TRBJ2-5, with TRBD2 matching over 8 bases. The CDR3 covers 19 residues. V was pared by 0 bases and J by 5 bases, with 17 bases of the junction left unmatched. The V gene's germline CDR1 is LNHNV and CDR2 YYDKDF (reference sequence). CDR3 DNA: TGTGCCACCAGCAGAGATTGGAGTAAAGGACTAGCAAGGGTGGAGACCCAGTACTTC. The encoded protein is CATSRDWSKGLARVETQYF.

This clone was observed a few times. The chain combines TRBV5-4 with TRBJ1-3; maybe TRBD1 (5 bases). There are 16 residues in the CDR3. CDR1 is SGHNT and CDR2 is YYREEE in the germline V gene (reference sequence). V was cut by 4 bases and J by 0 bases, with 14 bases left in between. CDR3 protein: CASSPGGLNSGNTIYF. The CDR3, as DNA: TGTGCCAGCAGCCCCGGGGGACTCAACTCTGGAAACACCATATATTTT.

The V gene is TRBV6-5, the J gene TRBJ1-2; TRBD1 matches at 9 bases. V was clipped by 5 bases and J by 2 bases; unmatched bases: 3. In germline, CDR1 is MNHEY, CDR2 SVGAGI. The CDR3 spans 14 residues. In DNA form, the CDR3 reads TGTGCCAGCAGTAGCGGGACAGGGAACTATGGCTACACCTTC. It is translated as CASSSGTGNYGYTF.

The chain has TRBV5-8 and TRBJ2-7, with D possibly being TRBD1 (5 bases). Trimming shortened V by 0 bases and J by 4 bases, and 14 bases separated the two germline ends. The CDR3 is 15 residues long. Germline CDR1 is SGHTS and CDR2 is YDEGEE. In DNA, the CDR3 is TGTGCCAGCAGCTTGGGGGGCTCCGCCAGTTACGAGCAGTACTTC. Protein product: CASSLGGSASYEQYF.

Here the CDR3 reads CASSFYTGTGANVLTF. The CDR3 nucleotides are TGTGCCAGCAGTTTCTACACAGGGACTGGGGCCAACGTCCTGACTTTC. V is TRBV27 and J is TRBJ2-6, with a tentative D call TRBD1 (6 bases). The germline V gene encodes CDR1 MNHEY and CDR2 SMNVEV (reference sequence). Trimming pared 3 bases from V and 2 bases from J, leaving 11 bases between. The CDR3 runs 16 residues.

The V gene is TRBV7-9, the J gene TRBJ1-4, with D unresolved. This CDR3 is built from 14 residues. V was trimmed by 2 bases and J by 8 bases, leaving 12 bases between them. The germline V gene has CDR1 SEHNR and CDR2 FQNEAQ (reference sequence). CDR3 in amino acids: CASSLLTGEEKLFF. The CDR3 DNA reads as TGTGCCAGCAGCTTACTTACCGGGGAGGAAAAACTGTTTTTT.

The table lists this clone with a few counts. The V call is TRBV6-1, the J call TRBJ2-7; D is ambiguous. Germline CDR1 and CDR2: MNHNS and SASEGT. This CDR3 spans 12 amino acids. Deletions cut 2 bases from V and 4 bases from J, with 6 bases between. The DNA of the CDR3 is TGTGCCAGCAGTGAATCCGGGTACGAGCAGTACTTC. Its translation is CASSESGYEQYF.

The rearrangement joins TRBV5-6 to TRBJ2-7, with 11 positions matching TRBD2. V lost 0 bases and J lost 4; bases outside the gene matches: 15. The CDR3 length is 19 residues. Germline CDR1 is SGHDT and CDR2 is YYEEEE. The CDR3: CASSLVVAGGRRRVYEQYF. CDR3 sequence (DNA): TGTGCCAGCAGCTTGGTTGTAGCGGGAGGGCGGAGGAGGGTTTACGAGCAGTACTTC. Variable domain in full (rest from reference TRBV5-6 and TRBJ2-7): DAGVTQSPTHLIKTRGQQVTLRCSPKSGHDTVSWYQQALGQGPQFIFQYYEEEERQRGNFPDRFSGHQFPNYSSELNVNALLLGDSALYLCASSLVVAGGRRRVYEQYFGPGTRLTVT.

This chain joins TRBV2 and TRBJ2-1, with 13 bases fitting TRBD2. V lost 7 bases and J lost 4; bases outside the gene matches: 4. There are 15 residues in the CDR3. Germline V gene data show CDR1 as SNHLY and CDR2 as FYNNEI. This chain's CDR3 is CASTPGLAGYNEQFF. CDR3 in DNA: TGTGCCAGCACCCCGGGACTAGCGGGATACAATGAGCAGTTCTTC.

This chain links TRBV9 with TRBJ2-1; a possible D gene is TRBD1 (6 bases). V was pared by 0 bases and J by 10 bases, with 17 bases between. The V gene's germline CDR1 is SGDLS and CDR2 YYNGEE. The CDR3 extends over 15 amino acids. The CDR3 nucleotides are TGTGCCAGCAGCGTAGAGACAGGTATCTACCCCGAGCAGTTCTTC. Translating it yields CASSVETGIYPEQFF.

V and J are TRBV24-1 and TRBJ2-5; D may be TRBD1 (8 bases). The germline gives CDR1 KGHDR, CDR2 SFDVKD. The CDR3 spans 16 residues. Trimming stripped 4 bases from V and 4 bases from J, with 18 bases between. The CDR3 protein is CATSESGQGGRETQYF. DNA of the CDR3: TGTGCCACCAGTGAATCTGGACAGGGAGGGCGAGAGACCCAGTACTTC.

The chain couples TRBV2 to TRBJ2-3; 8 bases map to TRBD1. V dropped 3 bases and J dropped 2; count of bases not matched to a gene: 13. The CDR3 consists of 18 residues. CDR1 is SNHLY and CDR2 is FYNNEI in the germline V gene. CDR3 protein: CASSDRQGTGTYTDTQYF. The CDR3 DNA reads as TGTGCCAGCAGTGACCGACAGGGGACAGGTACTTACACAGATACGCAGTATTTT.

The chain links TRBV27 to TRBJ1-6, with 9 positions matching TRBD1. Germline-derived CDR1 and CDR2 are MNHEY and SMNVEV (reference sequence). V lost 1 base, J lost 0 bases, and 4 bases stayed unmatched. The CDR3 totals 18 residues. CDR3 loop: CASSLWGQGSSYNSPLHF. DNA of the CDR3: TGTGCCAGCAGTTTATGGGGACAGGGAAGCTCCTATAATTCACCCCTCCACTTT.

V gene TRBV27 combines with J gene TRBJ1-2; 8 bases are shared with TRBD1. After removal of 5 bases from V and 8 bases from J, the junction contained 13 bases not matched to a gene. Germline V lookup: CDR1 MNHEY, CDR2 SMNVEV (reference sequence). The CDR3 runs to 15 residues. The CDR3 protein is CASSASRGRKRGYTF. In nucleotides, the CDR3 is TGTGCCAGCAGTGCCTCCAGGGGGCGAAAAAGAGGCTACACCTTC.

This clone was observed a few times. This rearrangement joins TRBV6-5 to TRBJ2-7; unclear D gene. This CDR3 contains 13 residues. Germline CDR1 is MNHEY and CDR2 is SVGAGI. Trimming cost V 10 bases and J 6 bases, with 19 bases left between them. Here the CDR3 DNA reads TGTGCCACCAATCCCCCTCCCGGTTCCGAGCAGTACTTC. Translation: CATNPPPGSEQYF.

The CDR3 DNA reads TGTGCCAGCAGTGAAGGGGGGGGGCAGGGACTAAGTCAGCCCCAGCATTTT. Protein: CASSEGGGQGLSQPQHF. This chain links TRBV6-1 with TRBJ1-5; D perhaps matches TRBD1 (6 bases). The length of the CDR3 is 17 residues. From germline, CDR1 is MNHNS and CDR2 SASEGT. Trimming removed 1 base from V and 6 bases from J, with 19 bases in between.

The V and J genes are TRBV2 and TRBJ1-3; tentative D call: TRBD1 (5 bases). The CDR3 spans 17 residues. The ends were cut back, 2 bases at V and 0 bases at J, with 14 bases in the middle. CDR1 is SNHLY and CDR2 is FYNNEI in the germline V gene. The CDR3 bases are TGTGCCAGCAGTGAAAGTAGTTTAAGGGGCTCTGGAAACACCATATATTTT. Its translation: CASSESSLRGSGNTIYF.

The chain is built from TRBV27 and TRBJ1-2, with 7 bases lining up with TRBD1. The germline V gene encodes CDR1 MNHEY and CDR2 SMNVEV (reference sequence). V was pared by 10 bases and J by 0 bases, with 8 bases of the junction left unmatched. CDR3 length: 14 residues. The CDR3 loop reads CATHSQGTNYGYTF. The CDR3 region has the DNA TGTGCCACACACTCACAGGGGACTAACTATGGCTACACCTTC.

The rearrangement uses TRBV4-1 and TRBJ1-2; tentatively, D is TRBD1 (5 bases). V lost 1 base and J 5 bases, leaving 20 bases between the germline ends. This CDR3 is built from 17 residues. The germline V gene has CDR1 MGHRA and CDR2 YSYEKL. The CDR3: CASSQGVWGSAGYGYTF. CDR3 nucleotides: TGCGCCAGCAGCCAAGGCGTTTGGGGGTCAGCGGGGTATGGCTACACCTTC.

The chain carries TRBV3-1 (or the pseudogene TRBV3-2) and TRBJ1-4; D uncertain. CDR3 length equals 12 residues. CDR1 and CDR2 (germline): LGHDT, YNNKEL (reference sequence). The V gene lost 11 bases and the J gene lost 7 bases, with 14 bases spanning the gap. The chain's CDR3 is CASEGGGEKLFF. CDR3 nucleotide sequence: TGTGCCTCGGAAGGCGGCGGTGAAAAACTGTTTTTT.

This sequence joins TRBV4-3 and TRBJ1-5, with D possibly being TRBD1 (5 bases). Germline CDR1 and CDR2: LGHNA and YSLEER. The CDR3 consists of 15 residues. V lost 0 bases and J 7 bases, leaving 13 bases between the germline ends. As DNA, the CDR3 is TGCGCCAGCAGCCAAGATTATGGGGCCTTGCAGCCCCAGCATTTT. This gives the protein CASSQDYGALQPQHF.

This clone has a handful of counts. The chain carries TRBV19 and TRBJ1-4; D gene ambiguous. The CDR3 is made up of 14 amino acids. Germline lookup yields CDR1 LNHDA and CDR2 SQIVND (reference sequence). The V end lost 7 bases, the J end lost 7 bases, and 16 bases lay between the germline ends. The DNA for the CDR3 is TGTGCCAGTACCTCCGGCGGGCTTGGTGAAAAACTGTTTTTT. This encodes CASTSGGLGEKLFF.